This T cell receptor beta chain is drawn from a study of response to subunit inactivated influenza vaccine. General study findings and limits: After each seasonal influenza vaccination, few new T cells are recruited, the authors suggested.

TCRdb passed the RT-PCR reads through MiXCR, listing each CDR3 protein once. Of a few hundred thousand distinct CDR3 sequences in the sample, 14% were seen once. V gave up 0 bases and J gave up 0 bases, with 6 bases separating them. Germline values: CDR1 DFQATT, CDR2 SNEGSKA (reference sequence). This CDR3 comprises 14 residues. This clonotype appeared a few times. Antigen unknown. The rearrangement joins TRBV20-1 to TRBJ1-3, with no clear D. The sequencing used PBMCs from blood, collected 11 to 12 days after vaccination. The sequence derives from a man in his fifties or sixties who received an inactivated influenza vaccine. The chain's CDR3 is CSARDRDSGNTIYF. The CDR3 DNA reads TGCAGTGCTAGAGATAGGGACTCTGGAAACACCATATATTTT.